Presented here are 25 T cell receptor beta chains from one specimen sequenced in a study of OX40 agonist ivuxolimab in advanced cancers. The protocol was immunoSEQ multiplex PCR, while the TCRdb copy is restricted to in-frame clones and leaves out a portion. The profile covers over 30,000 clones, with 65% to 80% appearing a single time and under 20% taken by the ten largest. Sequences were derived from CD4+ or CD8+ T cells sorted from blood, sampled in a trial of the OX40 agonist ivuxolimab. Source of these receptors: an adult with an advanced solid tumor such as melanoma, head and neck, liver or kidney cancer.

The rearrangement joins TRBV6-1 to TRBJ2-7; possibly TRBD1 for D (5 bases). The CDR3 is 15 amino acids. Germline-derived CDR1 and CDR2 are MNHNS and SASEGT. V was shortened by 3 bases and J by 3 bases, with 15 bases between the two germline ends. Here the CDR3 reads CASSEGPTAIYEQYF. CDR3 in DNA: TGTGCCAGCAGTGAGGGGCCGACAGCGATCTACGAGCAGTACTTC.

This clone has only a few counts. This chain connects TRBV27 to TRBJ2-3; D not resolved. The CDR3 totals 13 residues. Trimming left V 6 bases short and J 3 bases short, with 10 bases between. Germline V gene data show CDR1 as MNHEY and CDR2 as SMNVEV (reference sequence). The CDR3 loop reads CASSHGPTDTQYF. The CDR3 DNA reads TGTGCCAGCAGCCACGGGCCTACAGATACGCAGTATTTT.

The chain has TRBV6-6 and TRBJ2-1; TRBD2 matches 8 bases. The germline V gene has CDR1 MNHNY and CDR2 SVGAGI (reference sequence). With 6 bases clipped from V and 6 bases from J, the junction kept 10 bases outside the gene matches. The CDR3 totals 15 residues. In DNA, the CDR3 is TGTGCCAGCAGCCGGGGGCGGGGGGCCCTCAATGAGCAGTTCTTC. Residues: CASSRGRGALNEQFF.

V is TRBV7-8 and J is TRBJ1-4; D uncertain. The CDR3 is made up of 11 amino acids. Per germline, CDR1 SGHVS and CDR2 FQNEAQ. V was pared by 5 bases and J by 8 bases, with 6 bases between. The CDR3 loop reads CASSLREKLFF. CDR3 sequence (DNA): TGTGCCAGCAGCCTCAGGGAAAAACTGTTTTTT.

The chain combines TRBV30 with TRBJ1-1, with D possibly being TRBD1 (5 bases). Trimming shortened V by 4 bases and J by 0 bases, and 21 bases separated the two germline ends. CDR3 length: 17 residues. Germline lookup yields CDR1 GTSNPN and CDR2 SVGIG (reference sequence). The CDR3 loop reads CAWNPPGAARMNTEAFF. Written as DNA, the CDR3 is TGTGCCTGGAACCCCCCCGGGGCCGCCAGGATGAACACTGAAGCTTTCTTT.

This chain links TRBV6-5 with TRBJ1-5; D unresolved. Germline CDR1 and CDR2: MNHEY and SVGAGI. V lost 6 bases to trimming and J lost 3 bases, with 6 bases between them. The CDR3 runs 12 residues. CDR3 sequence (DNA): TGTGCCAGCAGCCCTAACAATCAGCCCCAGCATTTT. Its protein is CASSPNNQPQHF.

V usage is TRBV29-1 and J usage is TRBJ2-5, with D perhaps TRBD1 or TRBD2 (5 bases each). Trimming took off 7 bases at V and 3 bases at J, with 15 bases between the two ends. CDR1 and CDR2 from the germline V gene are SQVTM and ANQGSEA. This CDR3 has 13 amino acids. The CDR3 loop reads CSGGLRTEETQYF. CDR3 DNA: TGCAGCGGGGGGTTGAGGACCGAAGAGACCCAGTACTTC.

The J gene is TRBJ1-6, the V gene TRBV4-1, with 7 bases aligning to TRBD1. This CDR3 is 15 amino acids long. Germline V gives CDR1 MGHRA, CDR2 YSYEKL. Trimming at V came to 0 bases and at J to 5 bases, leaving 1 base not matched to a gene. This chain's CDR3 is CASSQDDRDNSPLHF. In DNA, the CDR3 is TGCGCCAGCAGCCAAGATGACAGGGATAATTCACCCCTCCACTTT.

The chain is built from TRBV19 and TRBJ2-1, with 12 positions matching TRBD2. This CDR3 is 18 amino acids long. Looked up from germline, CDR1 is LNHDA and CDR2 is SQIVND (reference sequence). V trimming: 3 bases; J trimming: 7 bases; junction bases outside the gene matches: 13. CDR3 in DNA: TGTGCCAGTAGTATTGGTCTAGCGGGGGGGGCGCAGAAGAATGAGCAGTTCTTC. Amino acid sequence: CASSIGLAGGAQKNEQFF.

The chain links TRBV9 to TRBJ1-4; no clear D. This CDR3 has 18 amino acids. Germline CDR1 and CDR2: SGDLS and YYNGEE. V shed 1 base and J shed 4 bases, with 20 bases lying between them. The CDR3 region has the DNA TGTGCCAGCAGCGTAAAGTGGAGTCTCGCAGACCATAATGAAAAACTGTTTTTT. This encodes CASSVKWSLADHNEKLFF.

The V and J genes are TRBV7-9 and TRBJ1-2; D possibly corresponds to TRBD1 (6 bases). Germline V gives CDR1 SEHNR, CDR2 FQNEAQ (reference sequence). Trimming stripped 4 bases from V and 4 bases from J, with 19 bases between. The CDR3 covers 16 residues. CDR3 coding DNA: TGTGCCAGCAGCTCTCCGGGGTCAGGGGACGGCTATGGCTACACCTTC. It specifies CASSSPGSGDGYGYTF.

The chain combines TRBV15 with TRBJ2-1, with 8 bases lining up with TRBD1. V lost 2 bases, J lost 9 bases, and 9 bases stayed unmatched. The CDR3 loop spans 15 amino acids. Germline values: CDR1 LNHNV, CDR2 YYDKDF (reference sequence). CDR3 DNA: TGTGCCACCAGCAGAAGGTCAGGGGGCTTAAGTGAGCAGTTCTTC. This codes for CATSRRSGGLSEQFF. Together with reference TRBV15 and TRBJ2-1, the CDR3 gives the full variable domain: DAMVIQNPRYQVTQFGKPVTLSCSQTLNHNVMYWYQQKSSQAPKLLFHYYDKDFNNEADTPDNFQSRRPNTSFCFLDIRSPGLGDTAMYLCATSRRSGGLSEQFFGPGTRLTVL.

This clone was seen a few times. DNA of the CDR3: TGTGCCAGCAGCGTTAGTCAGGGGAACACTGAAGCTTTCTTT. This gives the protein CASSVSQGNTEAFF. The gene calls are TRBV9 and TRBJ1-1, with D perhaps matching TRBD1 (5 bases). The CDR3 totals 14 residues. The germline V and J ends were trimmed by 2 bases and 1 base, with 9 bases remaining between them. In germline, CDR1 is SGDLS, CDR2 YYNGEE.

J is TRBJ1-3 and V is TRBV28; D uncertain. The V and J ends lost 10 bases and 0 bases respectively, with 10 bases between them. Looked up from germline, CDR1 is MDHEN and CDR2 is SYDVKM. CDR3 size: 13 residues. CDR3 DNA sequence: TGTGCCACCCTTAGAGACTCTGGAAACACCATATATTTT. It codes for CATLRDSGNTIYF.

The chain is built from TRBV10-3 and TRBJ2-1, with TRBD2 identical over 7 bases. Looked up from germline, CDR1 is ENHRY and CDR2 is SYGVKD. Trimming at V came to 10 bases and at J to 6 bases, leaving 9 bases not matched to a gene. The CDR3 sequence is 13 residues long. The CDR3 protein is CATQRGGINEQFF. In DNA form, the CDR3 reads TGTGCCACTCAGCGGGGTGGGATCAATGAGCAGTTCTTC.

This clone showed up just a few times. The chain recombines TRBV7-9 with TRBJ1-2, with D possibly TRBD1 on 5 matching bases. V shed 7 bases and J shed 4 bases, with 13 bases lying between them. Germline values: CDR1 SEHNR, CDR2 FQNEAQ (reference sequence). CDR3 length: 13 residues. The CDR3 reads CASTKGVIYGYTF. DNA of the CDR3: TGTGCCAGCACTAAAGGGGTCATCTATGGCTACACCTTC.

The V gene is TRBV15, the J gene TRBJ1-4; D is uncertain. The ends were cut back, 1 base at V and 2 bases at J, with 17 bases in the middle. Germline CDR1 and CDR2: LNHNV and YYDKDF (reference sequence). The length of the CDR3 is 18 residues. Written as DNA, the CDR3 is TGTGCCACCAGCAGAGTAGTGGGCGCCGTACAGACTAATGAAAAACTGTTTTTT. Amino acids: CATSRVVGAVQTNEKLFF.

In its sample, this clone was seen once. The CDR3 coding sequence is TGTGCCAGCAGCCGGGACAGGGACTCACCCCTCCACTTT. It is translated as CASSRDRDSPLHF. The V gene is TRBV7-7, the J gene TRBJ1-6, with TRBD1 matching 9 bases. This CDR3 spans 13 amino acids. After removal of 5 bases from V and 10 bases from J, the junction contained 3 bases not matched to a gene. Germline V gene sequence: CDR1 SSHAT, CDR2 FNYEAQ (reference sequence).

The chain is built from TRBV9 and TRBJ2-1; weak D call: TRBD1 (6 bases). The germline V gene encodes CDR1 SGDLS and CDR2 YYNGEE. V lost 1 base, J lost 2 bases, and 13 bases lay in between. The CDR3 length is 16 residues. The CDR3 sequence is CASSVQGFGAYNEQFF. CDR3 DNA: TGTGCCAGCAGCGTACAGGGGTTTGGGGCCTACAATGAGCAGTTCTTC. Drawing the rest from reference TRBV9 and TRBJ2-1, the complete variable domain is DSGVTQTPKHLITATGQRVTLRCSPRSGDLSVYWYQQSLDQGLQFLIQYYNGEERAKGNILERFSAQQFPDLHSELNLSSLELGDSALYFCASSVQGFGAYNEQFFGPGTRLTVL.

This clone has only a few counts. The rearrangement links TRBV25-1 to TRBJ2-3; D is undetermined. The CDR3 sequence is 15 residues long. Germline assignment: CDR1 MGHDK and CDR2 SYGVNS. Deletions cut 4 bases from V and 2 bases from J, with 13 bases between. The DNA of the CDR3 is TGTGCCAGCAGTGGGAGAGACCCTTACACAGATACGCAGTATTTT. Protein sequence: CASSGRDPYTDTQYF.

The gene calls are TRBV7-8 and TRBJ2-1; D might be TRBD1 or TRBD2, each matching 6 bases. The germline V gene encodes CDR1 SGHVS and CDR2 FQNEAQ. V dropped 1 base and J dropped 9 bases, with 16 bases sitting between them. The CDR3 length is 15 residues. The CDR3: CASSLGSRGRGEQFF. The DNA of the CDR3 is TGTGCCAGCAGCTTAGGAAGTCGGGGGCGAGGTGAGCAGTTCTTC.

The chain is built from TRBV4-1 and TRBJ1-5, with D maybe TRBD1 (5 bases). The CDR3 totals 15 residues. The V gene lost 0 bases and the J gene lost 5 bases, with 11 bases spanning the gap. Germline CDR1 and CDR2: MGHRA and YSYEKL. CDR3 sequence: CASSQDGGRHQPQHF. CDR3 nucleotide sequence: TGCGCCAGCAGCCAAGATGGGGGAAGACATCAGCCCCAGCATTTT.

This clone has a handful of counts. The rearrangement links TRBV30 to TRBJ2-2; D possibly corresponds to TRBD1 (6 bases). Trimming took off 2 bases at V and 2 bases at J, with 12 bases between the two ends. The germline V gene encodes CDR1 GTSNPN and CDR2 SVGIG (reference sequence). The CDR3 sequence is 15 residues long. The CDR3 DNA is TGTGCCTGGAGTAAAGGACAGCTCAACACCGGGGAGCTGTTTTTT. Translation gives CAWSKGQLNTGELFF.

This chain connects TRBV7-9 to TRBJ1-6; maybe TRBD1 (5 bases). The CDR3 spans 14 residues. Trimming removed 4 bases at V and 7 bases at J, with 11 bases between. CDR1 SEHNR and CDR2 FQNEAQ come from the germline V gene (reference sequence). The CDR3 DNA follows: TGTGCCAGCAGCTATAGGGGACTAAATTCACCCCTCCACTTT. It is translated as CASSYRGLNSPLHF.

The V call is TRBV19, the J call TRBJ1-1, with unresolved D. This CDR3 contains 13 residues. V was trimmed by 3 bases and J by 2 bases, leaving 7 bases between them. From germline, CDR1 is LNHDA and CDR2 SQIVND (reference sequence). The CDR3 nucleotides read TGTGCCAGTAGTATTACAGCTAACACTGAAGCTTTCTTT. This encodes CASSITANTEAFF.